A selection of T cell receptor beta chains follows, all from one sample in a study of identical twins. Using its own MiXCR run on the 5' RACE reads, TCRdb lists one record per CDR3 protein. The sample holds some 1,600,000 distinct CDR3 sequences, 32% seen once. Sequenced material: cord blood. The receptor set was obtained from a newborn girl in good health. The CDR3 runs from the conserved cysteine through the conserved F or W. The order of the fields is V gene, clone size, D gene, J gene, CDR3 DNA, CDR3 protein. The D gene is left open where the match is weak. Rows may omit the clone size; those that give it use once, few, many or a size class.

V gene: TRBV10-3; clone size: few; D gene: TRBD2; J gene: TRBJ2-3; CDR3 DNA: TGTGCCATCAGTCCAGGACTAGCGGGGGCCAGCACAGATACGCAGTATTTT; CDR3 protein: CAISPGLAGASTDTQYF
V gene: TRBV28; clone size: few; D gene: -; J gene: TRBJ2-1; CDR3 DNA: TGTGCCAGCAGTTTAATGTTGAATGAGCAGTTCTTC; CDR3 protein: CASSLMLNEQFF
V gene: TRBV3-1; clone size: -; D gene: -; J gene: TRBJ2-1; CDR3 DNA: TGTGCCAGCAGCCAAGATATCGCGGGACGGCGGAAGAGCTCCTACAATGGGCAGTTCTTC; CDR3 protein: CASSQDIAGRRKSSYNGQFF
V gene: TRBV20-1; clone size: -; D gene: TRBD1; J gene: TRBJ1-1; CDR3 DNA: TGCAGTGCCACCGTGGAGGGGGCCTTGGGATTCACTGAAGCTTTCTTT; CDR3 protein: CSATVEGALGFTEAFF
V gene: TRBV6-5; clone size: -; D gene: TRBD1; J gene: TRBJ2-2; CDR3 DNA: TGTGCCAGCAGACCCGGGACAGGGTCCACCGGGGAGCTGTTTTTT; CDR3 protein: CASRPGTGSTGELFF
V gene: TRBV27; clone size: -; D gene: TRBD1; J gene: TRBJ2-7; CDR3 DNA: TGTGCCAGCAGTTCTCAACAGGGGGCCTACAATGAGCAGTACTTC; CDR3 protein: CASSSQQGAYNEQYF
V gene: TRBV7-9; clone size: once; D gene: TRBD1; J gene: TRBJ2-7; CDR3 DNA: TGTGCCAGCAGCTTAGGGTCGGGACAGGGTTTATTAGGCTACGAGCAGTACTTC; CDR3 protein: CASSLGSGQGLLGYEQYF
V gene: TRBV11-2; clone size: -; D gene: -; J gene: TRBJ2-1; CDR3 DNA: TGTGCCAGCAGCTTAGATCTAGGGACGAGCAATGAGCAGTTCTTC; CDR3 protein: CASSLDLGTSNEQFF
V gene: TRBV29-1; clone size: few; D gene: -; J gene: TRBJ2-7; CDR3 DNA: TGCAGCGTTTCCGGGCTCACGTACGAGCAGTACTTC; CDR3 protein: CSVSGLTYEQYF
V gene: TRBV7-2; clone size: -; D gene: -; J gene: TRBJ2-2; CDR3 DNA: -; CDR3 protein: CASKRISVPAEPNTGELFF
V gene: TRBV6-2/TRBV6-3; clone size: many; D gene: -; J gene: TRBJ2-1; CDR3 DNA: TGTGCCAGCAGTTACTTGGGACGAAAGGCCTACAATGAGCAGTTCTTC; CDR3 protein: CASSYLGRKAYNEQFF
V gene: TRBV5-1; clone size: few; D gene: -; J gene: TRBJ2-5; CDR3 DNA: TGCGCCAGCAGCTTTTTCGGGCAGGGGGAGACCCAGTACTTC; CDR3 protein: CASSFFGQGETQYF
V gene: TRBV4-3; clone size: few; D gene: TRBD2; J gene: TRBJ2-3; CDR3 DNA: TGCGCCAGCAGCCAAGATGGAAGCGGGGGGGCGGGAGATACGCAGTATTTT; CDR3 protein: CASSQDGSGGAGDTQYF
V gene: TRBV7-9; clone size: -; D gene: TRBD1; J gene: TRBJ2-7; CDR3 DNA: TGTGCCAGCAGCTTCACAGGGGGCGGAAAAAAGTACGAGCAGTACTTC; CDR3 protein: CASSFTGGGKKYEQYF
V gene: TRBV2; clone size: few; D gene: -; J gene: TRBJ1-4; CDR3 DNA: TGTGCCAGCAGGACGGAACTGTACGGAAAACTGTTTTTT; CDR3 protein: CASRTELYGKLFF
V gene: TRBV6-6; clone size: -; D gene: -; J gene: TRBJ1-2; CDR3 DNA: TGTGCCAGCAGAGACCAGGGAGACTATGGCTACACCTTC; CDR3 protein: CASRDQGDYGYTF
V gene: TRBV20-1; clone size: -; D gene: -; J gene: TRBJ1-1; CDR3 DNA: TGCAGTGCTCATCGGCCAGGAGACGGTCCGAGAGCTTTCTTT; CDR3 protein: CSAHRPGDGPRAFF
V gene: TRBV2; clone size: -; D gene: -; J gene: TRBJ1-2; CDR3 DNA: TGTGCCAGCAGCGATCCGGGACGGCGGGGGTATGGCTACACCTTC; CDR3 protein: CASSDPGRRGYGYTF
V gene: TRBV27; clone size: few; D gene: -; J gene: TRBJ2-5; CDR3 DNA: TGTGCCAGCAGTACCCTAGGAGGGATGGAGACCCAGTACTTC; CDR3 protein: CASSTLGGMETQYF
V gene: TRBV4-2; clone size: few; D gene: -; J gene: TRBJ1-6; CDR3 DNA: TGTGCCAGCAGCCAAGAATTGGCACCCCTCCACTTT; CDR3 protein: CASSQELAPLHF
V gene: TRBV27; clone size: few; D gene: TRBD2; J gene: TRBJ2-4; CDR3 DNA: TGTGCCAGCAGTAAGCGGGGAATAGGAGGAAACATTCAGTACTTC; CDR3 protein: CASSKRGIGGNIQYF
V gene: TRBV12-3/TRBV12-4; clone size: -; D gene: TRBD2; J gene: TRBJ2-3; CDR3 DNA: TGTGCCAGCAGTCGACTAGCGGGAGGTTCCACAGATGTGCAGTATTTT; CDR3 protein: CASSRLAGGSTDVQYF
V gene: TRBV12-3/TRBV12-4; clone size: -; D gene: -; J gene: TRBJ2-1; CDR3 DNA: TGTGCCAGCAGTTTAGAGAGTGTGGTTCAGTTCTTC; CDR3 protein: CASSLESVVQFF
V gene: TRBV7-2; clone size: -; D gene: TRBD2; J gene: TRBJ2-1; CDR3 DNA: TGTGCCAGCAGCCCAAGTAGGGGGTATACTAGCGGGAGGGACAATGAGCAGTTCTTC; CDR3 protein: CASSPSRGYTSGRDNEQFF
V gene: TRBV5-1; clone size: -; D gene: TRBD2; J gene: TRBJ2-7; CDR3 DNA: TGCGCCAGCAGCCTACGTGGACTAGCGGGAACCTTCGAGCAGTACTTC; CDR3 protein: CASSLRGLAGTFEQYF
V gene: TRBV20-1; clone size: -; D gene: TRBD1; J gene: TRBJ1-2; CDR3 DNA: TGCAGTGCTAGAGATCTCGACAGGGTGGGCAACTATGGCTACACCTTC; CDR3 protein: CSARDLDRVGNYGYTF
V gene: TRBV20-1; clone size: once; D gene: -; J gene: TRBJ2-7; CDR3 DNA: TGCAGTGCTAGAAAGACGTCAACCTACGAGCAGTACTTC; CDR3 protein: CSARKTSTYEQYF
V gene: TRBV6-5; clone size: -; D gene: -; J gene: TRBJ2-7; CDR3 DNA: TGTGCCAGCAGTTACGGGCCGACAGGCTACGAGCAGTACTTC; CDR3 protein: CASSYGPTGYEQYF
V gene: TRBV20-1; clone size: -; D gene: TRBD2; J gene: TRBJ2-1; CDR3 DNA: TGCAGTGCTAGAGGGGGCGGGAGAGGGACCTACAATGAGCAGTTCTTC; CDR3 protein: CSARGGGRGTYNEQFF
V gene: TRBV9; clone size: few; D gene: TRBD1; J gene: TRBJ2-5; CDR3 DNA: TGTGCCAGCAGCGTAGGACAGGGTTGGGAGACCCAGTACTTC; CDR3 protein: CASSVGQGWETQYF
V gene: TRBV7-9; clone size: -; D gene: TRBD2; J gene: TRBJ2-1; CDR3 DNA: TGTGCCAGCAGCTCAAGGCCCACGGGGGGAGGATACGATGAGCAGTTCTTC; CDR3 protein: CASSSRPTGGGYDEQFF
V gene: TRBV5-1; clone size: few; D gene: TRBD2; J gene: TRBJ2-1; CDR3 DNA: TGCGCCAGCAGCTGGACTAGCGGGGGTCTGAACAATGAGCAGTTCTTC; CDR3 protein: CASSWTSGGLNNEQFF
V gene: TRBV6-5; clone size: -; D gene: -; J gene: TRBJ1-5; CDR3 DNA: TGTGCCAGCAGTTATCGTCGGGGATCGGGGCCCCAGCATTTT; CDR3 protein: CASSYRRGSGPQHF
V gene: TRBV7-9; clone size: few; D gene: -; J gene: TRBJ1-2; CDR3 DNA: TGTGCCAGCAGCTTAGGGGAGTTCTATGGCTACACCTTC; CDR3 protein: CASSLGEFYGYTF
V gene: TRBV13; clone size: -; D gene: TRBD1; J gene: TRBJ2-7; CDR3 DNA: TGTGCCAGCAGCTACGAGACAGGGGGCCTCCCCTACGAGCAGTACTTC; CDR3 protein: CASSYETGGLPYEQYF